The clone carrying this T cell receptor beta chain has more than one count but fewer than ten. Criteria for exclusion of patients were uncontrolled infection, other autoimmune disease, pregnancy or lactation. The data are from a study of T cells in Graves' hyperthyroidism and ophthalmopathy. Regions amplified from RNA transcripts were the TCR beta CDR3 regions. RT-PCR in the first round (using the HTBI primer set) targeted the TCR CDR3. TCRdb reprocessed the multiplex PCR reads via MiXCR and lists one record per CDR3 protein. The table lists 380,000 or so distinct CDR3 sequences, less than 15% of them singletons. Trimming removed 0 bases at V and 3 bases at J, with 5 bases between. CDR1 is LNHDA, CDR2 SQIVND, per germline (reference sequence). The CDR3 contains 13 residues.

The chain uses TRBV19 and TRBJ1-1; D not certain. The specimen sequenced was blood. This receptor was obtained from a man aged 25-45 years with Graves' hyperthyroidism that later progressed to Graves' ophthalmopathy. Here the CDR3 DNA reads TGTGCCAGTAGTATAGATTTCTACACTGAAGCTTTCTTT. This encodes CASSIDFYTEAFF.